The rows below give T cell receptor beta chains drawn from one sample of a study of blood T cell repertoires in COVID-19. The protocol was immunoSEQ multiplex PCR, while the TCRdb copy is restricted to in-frame clones and leaves out a portion. The profile covers some 180,000 clones, with 85% appearing a single time and about 8.8% taken by the ten largest. The sequenced sample was peripheral blood. These receptor sequences come from a woman older than 75 with COVID-19, enrolled during active disease. Each CDR3 is given with its conserved first and last residue. A D gene is named only where the DNA matches it firmly. Only part of the rows carry a size: once, few, many, or a class if the clone is expanded.

v_call	d_call	cdr3_length	clone_size	j_call	cdr3_aa	cdr3_nt
TRBV9	TRBD2	17	once	TRBJ2-5	CASTRTSGGSYQETQYF	TGTGCCAGCACCAGGACTAGCGGGGGGTCGTACCAAGAGACCCAGTACTTC
TRBV11-2	TRBD2	15	-	TRBJ2-2	CASGISGTSGGELFF	TGTGCCAGCGGGATAAGCGGGACCTCAGGCGGGGAGCTGTTTTTT
TRBV7-9	-	11	-	TRBJ1-5	CASSEGPTQHF	TGTGCCAGCAGCGAGGGCCCTACCCAGCATTTT
TRBV6-5	TRBD1	13	-	TRBJ1-2	CASRAGTGVGYTF	TGTGCCAGCAGAGCCGGGACAGGGGTCGGCTACACCTTC
TRBV4-1	TRBD2	15	few	TRBJ2-3	CASSSARGGTDTQYF	TGCGCCAGCAGCTCGGCGCGGGGGGGCACAGATACGCAGTATTTT
TRBV2	TRBD2	18	-	TRBJ2-1	CASSPLGGTSGGYNEQFF	TGTGCCAGCAGTCCCCTCGGGGGAACTAGCGGGGGGTACAATGAGCAGTTCTTC
TRBV5-6	TRBD2	13	-	TRBJ2-7	CASSLASGYEQYF	TGTGCCAGCAGCTTAGCTAGCGGCTACGAGCAGTACTTC
TRBV27	-	13	-	TRBJ1-1	CASSLAGGPEAFF	TGTGCCAGCAGTTTAGCGGGGGGGCCTGAAGCTTTCTTT
TRBV10-2	TRBD1	15	-	TRBJ1-2	CASSPPPGQGYGYTF	TGCGCCAGCAGCCCCCCTCCGGGACAGGGCTATGGCTACACCTTC
TRBV6-1	-	14	-	TRBJ2-5	CASSQPAARETQYF	TGTGCCAGCAGTCAACCTGCGGCCCGGGAGACCCAGTACTTC
TRBV7-2	-	14	-	TRBJ1-2	CASRRDKEYGGYTF	TGTGCCAGCAGACGAGATAAGGAGTATGGGGGCTACACCTTC
TRBV10-3	-	14	-	TRBJ2-1	CAISSSGGNNEQFF	TGTGCCATCAGCAGTAGCGGAGGCAACAATGAGCAGTTCTTC